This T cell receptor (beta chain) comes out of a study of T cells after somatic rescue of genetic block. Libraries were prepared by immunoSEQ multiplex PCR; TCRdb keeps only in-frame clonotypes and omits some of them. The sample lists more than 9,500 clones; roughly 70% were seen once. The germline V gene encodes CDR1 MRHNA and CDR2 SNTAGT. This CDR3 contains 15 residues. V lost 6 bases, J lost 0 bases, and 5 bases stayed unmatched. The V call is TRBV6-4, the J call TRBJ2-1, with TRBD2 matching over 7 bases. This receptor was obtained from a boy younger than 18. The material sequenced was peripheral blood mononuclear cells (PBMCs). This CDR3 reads CASSERGSSYNEQFF. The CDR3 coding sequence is TGTGCCAGCAGCGAGCGGGGTAGCTCCTACAATGAGCAGTTCTTC.